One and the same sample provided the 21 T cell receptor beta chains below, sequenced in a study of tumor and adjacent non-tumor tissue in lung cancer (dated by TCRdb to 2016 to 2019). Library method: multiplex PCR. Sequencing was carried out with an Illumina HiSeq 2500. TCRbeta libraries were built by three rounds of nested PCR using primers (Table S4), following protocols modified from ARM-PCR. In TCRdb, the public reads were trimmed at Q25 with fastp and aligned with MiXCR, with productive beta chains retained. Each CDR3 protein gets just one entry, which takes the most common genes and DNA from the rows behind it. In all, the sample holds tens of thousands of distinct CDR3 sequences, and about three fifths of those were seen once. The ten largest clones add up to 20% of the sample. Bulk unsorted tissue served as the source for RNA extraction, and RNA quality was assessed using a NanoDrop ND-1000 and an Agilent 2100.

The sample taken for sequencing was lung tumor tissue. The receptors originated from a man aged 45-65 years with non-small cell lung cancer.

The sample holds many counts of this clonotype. The CDR3 sequence: CAWSVLVERAFF. The CDR3 DNA is TGTGCCTGGAGTGTACTGGTCGAGCGGGCTTTCTTT. The chain carries TRBV30 and TRBJ1-1; unclear D gene. The CDR3 covers 12 residues. Germline CDR1 GTSNPN, CDR2 SVGIG (reference sequence). Trimming took 0 bases from V and 11 from J, leaving 13 bases between them.

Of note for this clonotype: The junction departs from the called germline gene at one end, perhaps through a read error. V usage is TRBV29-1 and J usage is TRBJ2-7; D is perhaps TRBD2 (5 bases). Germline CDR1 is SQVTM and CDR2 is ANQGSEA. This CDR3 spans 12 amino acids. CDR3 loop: CSGGEGPYEQYF. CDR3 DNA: TGCAGCGGGGGAGAGGGCCCCTACGAACAGTACTTC.

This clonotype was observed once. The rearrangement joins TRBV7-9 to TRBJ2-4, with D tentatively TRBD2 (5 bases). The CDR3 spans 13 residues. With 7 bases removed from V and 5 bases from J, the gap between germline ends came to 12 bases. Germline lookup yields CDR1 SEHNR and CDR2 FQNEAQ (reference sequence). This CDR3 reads CASNAREENIQYF. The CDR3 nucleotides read TGTGCCAGCAACGCCCGGGAAGAAAACATTCAGTACTTC.

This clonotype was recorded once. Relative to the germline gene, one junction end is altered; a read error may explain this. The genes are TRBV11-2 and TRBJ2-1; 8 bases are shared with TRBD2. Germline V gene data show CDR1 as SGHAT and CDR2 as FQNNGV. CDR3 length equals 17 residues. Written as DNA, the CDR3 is TGTGCCAGCGGCTTGGTACGTGACGGGGGGGCCTCGAATGAGCAGTTCTTC. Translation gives CASGLVRDGGASNEQFF.

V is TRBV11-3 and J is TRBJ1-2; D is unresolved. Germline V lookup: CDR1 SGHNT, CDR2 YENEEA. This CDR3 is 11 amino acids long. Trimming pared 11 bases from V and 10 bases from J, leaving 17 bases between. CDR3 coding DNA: TGTGCCCGGCAGAGGGCGCGTGACTACACCTTC. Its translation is CARQRARDYTF.

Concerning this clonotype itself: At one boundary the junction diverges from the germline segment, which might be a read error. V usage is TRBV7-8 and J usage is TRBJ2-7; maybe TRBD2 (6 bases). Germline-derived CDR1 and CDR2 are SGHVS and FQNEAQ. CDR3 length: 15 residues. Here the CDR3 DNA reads TGTGCCAGCAGCCGCCTAGCGTCGAATACCTATGAGCAGTACTTC. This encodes CASSRLASNTYEQYF.

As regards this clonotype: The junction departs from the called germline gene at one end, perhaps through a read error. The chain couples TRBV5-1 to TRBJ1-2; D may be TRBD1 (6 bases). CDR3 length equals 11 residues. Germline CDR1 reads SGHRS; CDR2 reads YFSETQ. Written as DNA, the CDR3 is TGCGTCAGCAGCTCAGACAGGGGCTACACCTTC. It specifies CVSSSDRGYTF.

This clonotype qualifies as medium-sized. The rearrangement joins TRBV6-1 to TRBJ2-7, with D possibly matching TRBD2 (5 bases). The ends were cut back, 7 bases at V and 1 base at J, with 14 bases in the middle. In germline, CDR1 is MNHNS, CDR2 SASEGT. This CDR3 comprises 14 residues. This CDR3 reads CASTQEAISYEQYF. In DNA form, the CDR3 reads TGTGCCAGCACTCAGGAGGCGATTTCCTACGAGCAGTACTTC.

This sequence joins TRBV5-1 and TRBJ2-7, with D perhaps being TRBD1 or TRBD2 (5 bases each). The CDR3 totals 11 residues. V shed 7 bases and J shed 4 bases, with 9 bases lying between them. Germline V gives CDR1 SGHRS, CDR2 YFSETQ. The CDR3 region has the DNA TGCGCCAGCCGAGGGGAATACGAGCAGTACTTC. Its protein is CASRGEYEQYF.

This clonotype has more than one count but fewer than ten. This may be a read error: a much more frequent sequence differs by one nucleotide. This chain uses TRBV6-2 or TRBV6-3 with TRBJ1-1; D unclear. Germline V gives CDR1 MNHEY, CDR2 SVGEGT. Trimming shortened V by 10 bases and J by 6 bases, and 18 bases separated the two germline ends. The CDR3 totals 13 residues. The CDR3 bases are TGTGCCAACACTCTCGAGAGGACGTCTGAAGCTTTCTTT. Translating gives CANTLERTSEAFF.

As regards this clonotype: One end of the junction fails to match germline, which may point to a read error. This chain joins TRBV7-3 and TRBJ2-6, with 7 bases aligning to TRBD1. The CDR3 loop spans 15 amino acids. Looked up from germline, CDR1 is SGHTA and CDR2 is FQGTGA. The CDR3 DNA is TGTGCCAGCAGCCAAGGGACAGTTGGGACCAACGTCCTGACTTTC. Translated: CASSQGTVGTNVLTF. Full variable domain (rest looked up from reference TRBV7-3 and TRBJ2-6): GAGVSQTPSNKVTEKGKYVELRCDPISGHTALYWYRQSLGQGPEFLIYFQGTGAADDSGLPNDRFFAVRPEGSVSTLKIQRTERGDSAVYLCASSQGTVGTNVLTFGAGSRLTVL.

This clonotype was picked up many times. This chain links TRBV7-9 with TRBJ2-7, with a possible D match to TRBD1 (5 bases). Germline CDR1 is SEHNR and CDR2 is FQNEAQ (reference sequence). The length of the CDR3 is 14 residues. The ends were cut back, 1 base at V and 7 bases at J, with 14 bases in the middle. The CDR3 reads CASSLDQGNTEQYF. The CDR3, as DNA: TGTGCCAGCAGCTTAGATCAGGGCAATACAGAGCAGTACTTC.

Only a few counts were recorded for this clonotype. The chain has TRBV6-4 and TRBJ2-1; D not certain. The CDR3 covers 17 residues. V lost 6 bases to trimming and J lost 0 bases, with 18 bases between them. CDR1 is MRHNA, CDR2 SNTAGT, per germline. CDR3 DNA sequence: TGTGCCAGCAGCGCCGAGAGCGAGCTGAGCTCCTACAATGAGCAGTTCTTC. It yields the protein CASSAESELSSYNEQFF.

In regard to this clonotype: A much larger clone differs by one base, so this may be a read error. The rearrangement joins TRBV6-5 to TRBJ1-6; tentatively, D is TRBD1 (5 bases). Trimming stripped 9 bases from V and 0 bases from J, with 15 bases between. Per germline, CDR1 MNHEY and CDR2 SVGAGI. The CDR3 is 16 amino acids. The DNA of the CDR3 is TGTGCCAGGAAAAGGGACGGCAGCTCCTATAATTCACCCCTCCACTTT. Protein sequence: CARKRDGSSYNSPLHF.

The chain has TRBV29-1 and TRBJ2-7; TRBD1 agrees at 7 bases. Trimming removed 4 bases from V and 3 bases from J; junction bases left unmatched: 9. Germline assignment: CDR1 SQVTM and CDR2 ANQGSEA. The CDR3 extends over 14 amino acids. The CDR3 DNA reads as TGCAGCGTTGCTCTCCGGACAGGTGTCTACGAGCAGTACTTC. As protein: CSVALRTGVYEQYF.

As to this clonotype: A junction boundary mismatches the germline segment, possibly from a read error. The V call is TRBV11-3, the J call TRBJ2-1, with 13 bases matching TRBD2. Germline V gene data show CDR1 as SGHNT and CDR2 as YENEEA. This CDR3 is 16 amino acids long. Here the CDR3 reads CANSASRTSGRGEQFF. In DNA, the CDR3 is TGTGCCAACAGCGCCAGCAGGACTAGCGGGAGAGGTGAGCAGTTCTTC.

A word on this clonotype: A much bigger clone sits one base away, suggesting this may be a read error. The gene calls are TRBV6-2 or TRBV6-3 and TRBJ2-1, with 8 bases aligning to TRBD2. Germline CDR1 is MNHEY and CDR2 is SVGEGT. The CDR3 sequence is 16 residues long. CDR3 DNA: TGTGCCAGCAGTTACCCGGGGGGGAGCTCCTACAATGGGCAGTTCTTC. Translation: CASSYPGGSSYNGQFF.

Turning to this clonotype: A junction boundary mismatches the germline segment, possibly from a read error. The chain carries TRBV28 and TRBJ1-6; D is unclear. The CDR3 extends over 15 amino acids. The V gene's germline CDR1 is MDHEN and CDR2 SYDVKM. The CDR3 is CASRRLLSEYEPLYF. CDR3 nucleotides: TGTGCCAGCAGACGTCTTCTTTCCGAGTATGAACCCCTCTACTTT.

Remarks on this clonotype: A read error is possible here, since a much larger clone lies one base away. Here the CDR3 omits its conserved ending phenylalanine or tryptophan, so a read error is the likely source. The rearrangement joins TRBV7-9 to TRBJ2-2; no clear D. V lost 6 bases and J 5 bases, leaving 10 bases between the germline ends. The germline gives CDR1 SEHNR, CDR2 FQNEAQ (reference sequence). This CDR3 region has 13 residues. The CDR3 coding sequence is TGTGCCAGCAGTCCGACCTTAACCGGGGAGCTGTTTCTT. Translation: CASSPTLTGELFL.

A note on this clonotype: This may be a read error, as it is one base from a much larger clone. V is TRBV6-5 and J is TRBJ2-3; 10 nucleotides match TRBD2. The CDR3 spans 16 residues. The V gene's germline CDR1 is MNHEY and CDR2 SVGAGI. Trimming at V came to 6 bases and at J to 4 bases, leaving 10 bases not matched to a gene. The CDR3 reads CASSPRLAGLSDTQYF. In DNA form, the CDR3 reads TGTGCCAGCAGCCCTCGACTAGCGGGTCTGTCAGATACGCAGTATTTT.

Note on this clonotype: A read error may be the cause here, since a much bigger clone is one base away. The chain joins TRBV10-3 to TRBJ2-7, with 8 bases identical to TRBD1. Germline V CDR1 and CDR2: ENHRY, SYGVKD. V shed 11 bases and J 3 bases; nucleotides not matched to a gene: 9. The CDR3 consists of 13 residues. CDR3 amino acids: CAAEGQDIYEQYF. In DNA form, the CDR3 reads TGTGCCGCGGAGGGACAGGATATCTACGAGCAGTACTTC.